The 10 T cell receptor beta chains listed next were all sequenced from one sample in a study of OX40 agonist ivuxolimab in advanced cancers. Method: immunoSEQ multiplex PCR; TCRdb's copy keeps in-frame clones and lacks some. The table shows just over 20,000 clones, with 65% to 80% occurring only once. The specimen comprised CD4+ or CD8+ T cells sorted from blood, sampled in a trial of the OX40 agonist ivuxolimab. Receptor source: an adult with an advanced solid tumor such as melanoma, head and neck, liver or kidney cancer.

The CDR3 DNA is TGCGCCAGCACTCTCCTACATAGCGTCGGAGATACGCAGTATTTT. Its translation is CASTLLHSVGDTQYF. This chain connects TRBV5-1 to TRBJ2-3, with a weak D call TRBD2 (5 bases). The germline V gene has CDR1 SGHRS and CDR2 YFSETQ. This CDR3 spans 15 amino acids. Trimming took 6 bases from V and 5 from J, leaving 19 bases between them.

The chain couples TRBV4-2 to TRBJ2-5; 7 bases are shared with TRBD2. CDR1 LGHNA and CDR2 YNFKEQ come from the germline V gene. The CDR3 is 14 amino acids. J gave up 5 bases and V 1 base, and 4 bases lay outside the gene matches. This chain's CDR3 is CASSQVGGFETQYF. DNA of the CDR3: TGTGCCAGCAGCCAAGTGGGGGGGTTTGAGACCCAGTACTTC.

The V and J genes are TRBV6-1 and TRBJ2-1; 8 nucleotides match TRBD2. In germline, CDR1 is MNHNS, CDR2 SASEGT. CDR3 size: 11 residues. V trimming: 6 bases; J trimming: 10 bases; junction bases outside the gene matches: 2. CDR3 region: CASRRGGEQFF. CDR3 bases: TGTGCCAGCAGACGGGGGGGAGAGCAGTTCTTC.

The chain combines TRBV10-3 with TRBJ1-2, with D unclear. The CDR3 spans 13 residues. Germline V CDR1 and CDR2: ENHRY, SYGVKD. The ends were cut back, 0 bases at V and 7 bases at J, with 9 bases in the middle. The CDR3 is CAISESEDLGYTF. CDR3 nucleotides: TGTGCCATCAGTGAGTCGGAGGATCTTGGCTACACCTTC.

The chain uses TRBV30 and TRBJ1-5; the D is unclear. Germline values: CDR1 GTSNPN, CDR2 SVGIG (reference sequence). Trimming took 0 bases from V and 5 from J, leaving 8 bases between them. The CDR3 consists of 13 residues. The CDR3 loop is CAWSVQNDQPQHF. The DNA of the CDR3 is TGTGCCTGGAGTGTACAGAACGATCAGCCCCAGCATTTT.

This sequence joins TRBV15 and TRBJ2-5, with TRBD2 as a possible D gene (7 bases). This CDR3 has 15 amino acids. Deletions cut 0 bases from V and 5 bases from J, with 13 bases between. Germline V gene data show CDR1 as LNHNV and CDR2 as YYDKDF (reference sequence). The CDR3 reads CATSREGGAWETQYF. Written as DNA, the CDR3 is TGTGCCACCAGCAGAGAAGGGGGGGCTTGGGAGACCCAGTACTTC.

This rearrangement joins TRBV20-1 to TRBJ1-2; D is undetermined. Germline assignment: CDR1 DFQATT and CDR2 SNEGSKA (reference sequence). The CDR3 is made up of 11 amino acids. The CDR3 region has the DNA TGCAGCGTATCGCCTAACTATGGCTACACCTTC. Translating gives CSVSPNYGYTF.

V is TRBV5-1 and J is TRBJ1-2; a weak D match, TRBD1 (6 bases). Deletions cut 0 bases from V and 4 bases from J, with 19 bases between. The CDR3 covers 17 residues. The germline V gene encodes CDR1 SGHRS and CDR2 YFSETQ. CDR3 protein: CASSLAGAQVSGYGYTF. The CDR3 DNA reads TGCGCCAGCAGCTTGGCGGGGGCGCAGGTCTCGGGCTATGGCTACACCTTC.

This sequence joins TRBV10-3 and TRBJ2-6, with D tentatively TRBD1 or TRBD2 (5 bases each). Per the germline V gene, CDR1 is ENHRY and CDR2 is SYGVKD. The CDR3 loop spans 16 amino acids. V lost 9 bases, J lost 0 bases, and 15 bases lay in between. The CDR3 sequence: CAIPGRAFSGANVLTF. The CDR3 bases are TGTGCCATACCGGGGCGGGCTTTCTCTGGGGCCAACGTCCTGACTTTC.

The chain is built from TRBV11-2 and TRBJ2-3, with D uncertain. Germline lookup yields CDR1 SGHAT and CDR2 FQNNGV. The V and J ends lost 2 bases and 6 bases respectively, with 9 bases between them. The CDR3 length is 13 residues. The CDR3 sequence is CASSLTELDTQYF. The CDR3 DNA sequence: TGTGCCAGCAGCTTAACGGAGCTCGATACGCAGTATTTT.